Only a few counts were recorded for the clone carrying this T cell receptor beta chain. With iRepertoire HTBI primers and Arm-PCR of CDR3 regions, TCR beta libraries were built. A single record per CDR3 protein comes from TCRdb applying MiXCR to the multiplex PCR reads. This sample has 550,000 to 700,000 distinct CDR3 sequences, with about 16% found just once. Time point: newly diagnosed GD, antithyroid drugs for less than 3 months. Following extraction of RNA from PBMCs, that RNA was used to make the TCR library. The data are from a study of regulatory T cells in long-lasting Graves disease. The same specimen was also included in a second study, on T cells in Graves' hyperthyroidism and ophthalmopathy. That source reports: Patients between 18 and 65 years old had hyperthyroidism, newly diagnosed and lasting under 2 months. Diagnosis relied on clinical symptoms, serum thyroxine and TRAb, thyroid ultrasound and orbital computed tomography.

Sequences were derived from peripheral blood mononuclear cells (PBMCs), sampled at new diagnosis, from a patient treated with antithyroid drugs. The source of this sequence is a man in his late teens or twenties with Graves disease.

The CDR3 DNA is TGTGCCAGCAGCGTAGTGATTAGCGGGAGTTTCGAGACCCAGTACTTC. Its translation is CASSVVISGSFETQYF. The chain couples TRBV9 to TRBJ2-5; 9 nucleotides agree with TRBD2. Germline V gene lookup returns CDR1 SGDLS and CDR2 YYNGEE. V shed 0 bases, J shed 5 bases, and the junction held 8 bases outside the gene matches. The CDR3 spans 16 residues. Filled out from reference TRBV9 and TRBJ2-5, the complete variable domain reads DSGVTQTPKHLITATGQRVTLRCSPRSGDLSVYWYQQSLDQGLQFLIQYYNGEERAKGNILERFSAQQFPDLHSELNLSSLELGDSALYFCASSVVISGSFETQYFGPGTRLLVL.